A single sample gave rise to the 32 T cell receptor beta chains below, sequenced in a study of cytomegalovirus exposure and HLA in healthy donors. Assay: immunoSEQ multiplex PCR; the TCRdb copy retains only in-frame clones and omits some. The sample includes some 230,000 clones, about nine tenths seen only once; the top ten take roughly 1%. Sequenced input: PBMCs. The receptors originated from a woman between 18 and 29 years old in good health and CMV-seronegative.

The V and J genes are TRBV14 and TRBJ1-1, with TRBD1 matching over 7 bases. V dropped 3 bases and J dropped 5; count of bases not matched to a gene: 9. This CDR3 spans 15 amino acids. From germline, CDR1 is SGHDN and CDR2 FVKESK. CDR3 bases: TGTGCCAGCAGCCAGCAGGGGACAGATAGGACTGAAGCTTTCTTT. Its protein product is CASSQQGTDRTEAFF.

The J gene is TRBJ2-5, the V gene TRBV29-1; TRBD2 agrees at 8 bases. The trim removed 8 bases at V and 5 bases at J, leaving 10 bases unmatched. The CDR3 runs 13 residues. The germline V gene has CDR1 SQVTM and CDR2 ANQGSEA. CDR3 DNA sequence: TGCAGCCTCGGACTAGCTGGGGGGGAGACCCAGTACTTC. This translates into CSLGLAGGETQYF.

V gene TRBV19 combines with J gene TRBJ1-1; 7 nucleotides line up with TRBD1. The V segment lost 5 bases and the J segment 1 base; nucleotides outside the gene matches: 7. Germline V lookup: CDR1 LNHDA, CDR2 SQIVND (reference sequence). This CDR3 region has 15 residues. The CDR3 spells CASSPHRGPNTEAFF. Written as DNA, the CDR3 is TGTGCCAGTAGTCCCCACAGGGGCCCGAACACTGAAGCTTTCTTT.

The chain uses TRBV7-6 and TRBJ1-1; no reliable D call. The CDR3 consists of 13 residues. Trimming cost V 6 bases and J 4 bases, with 12 bases left between them. Germline V gene lookup returns CDR1 SGHVS and CDR2 FNYEAQ. CDR3 coding DNA: TGTGCCAGCAGTGACCCACCAGGCACTGAAGCTTTCTTT. As protein: CASSDPPGTEAFF.

J is TRBJ2-1 and V is TRBV9, with TRBD2 matching over 7 bases. The CDR3 covers 15 residues. The V and J ends lost 4 bases and 2 bases, in that order; junction bases with no gene match: 6. CDR1 is SGDLS, CDR2 YYNGEE, per germline. CDR3 bases: TGTGCCAGCAGCCAAACTAGCGAGCCCTACAATGAGCAGTTCTTC. This codes for CASSQTSEPYNEQFF.

This clone was counted once. The chain carries TRBV7-9 and TRBJ2-7; a possible D gene is TRBD1 (6 bases). CDR1 is SEHNR and CDR2 is FQNEAQ in the germline V gene (reference sequence). The CDR3 consists of 13 residues. Trimming took 5 bases from V and 3 from J, leaving 11 bases between them. The CDR3 DNA is TGTGCCAGCAGCCCTAGGGGGAGCTACGAGCAGTACTTC. It specifies CASSPRGSYEQYF. Based on the CDR3 plus reference TRBV7-9 and TRBJ2-7, the full variable domain is DTGVSQNPRHKITKRGQNVTFRCDPISEHNRLYWYRQTLGQGPEFLTYFQNEAQLEKSRLLSDRFSAERPKGSFSTLEIQRTEQGDSAMYLCASSPRGSYEQYFGPGTRLTVT.

The V gene is TRBV7-2, the J gene TRBJ2-1; 9 positions match TRBD2. Trimming at V came to 4 bases and at J to 13 bases, leaving 14 bases not matched to a gene. Germline V gene sequence: CDR1 SGHTA, CDR2 FQGNSA. The CDR3 is 15 amino acids. CDR3 region: CASSSTAEPSGVQFF. The CDR3 DNA reads as TGTGCCAGCAGCTCGACCGCGGAGCCTAGCGGGGTTCAGTTCTTC. The variable domain in full, completed from reference TRBV7-2 and TRBJ2-1, reads GAGVSQSPSNKVTEKGKDVELRCDPISGHTALYWYRQSLGQGLEFLIYFQGNSAPDKSGLPSDRFSAERTGGSVSTLTIQRTQQEDSAVYLCASSSTAEPSGVQFFGPGTRLTVL.

The chain has TRBV7-9 and TRBJ2-7; TRBD1 might be the D (6 bases). V was clipped by 3 bases and J by 7 bases, with 13 bases between them. The V gene's germline CDR1 is SEHNR and CDR2 FQNEAQ (reference sequence). The CDR3 has 13 amino acids. CDR3: CASSFPQGQEQYF. The CDR3, as DNA: TGTGCCAGCAGCTTTCCCCAGGGGCAAGAGCAGTACTTC.

V is TRBV1 and J is TRBJ2-1; the D call in the table, TRBD2, was not verified against the DNA. TRBV1 has pseudogene status. The CDR3 length is 16 residues. This CDR3 reads CTSSRDWGESRDEQFF. The CDR3 coding sequence is TGCACCAGCAGCAGAGACTGGGGGGAGTCTCGGGATGAGCAGTTCTTC.

The CDR3 DNA is TGTGCCTGGAGTGTACTAGCTGGGGCCTCAGATACGCAGTATTTT. Protein product: CAWSVLAGASDTQYF. This rearrangement joins TRBV30 to TRBJ2-3; a weak D match, TRBD2 (6 bases). The V gene's germline CDR1 is GTSNPN and CDR2 SVGIG (reference sequence). V lost 0 bases and J lost 4, with 14 bases in between. The CDR3 sequence is 15 residues long.

The chain couples TRBV19 to TRBJ1-2; weak D call: TRBD1 (6 bases). The V end lost 4 bases, the J end lost 4 bases, and 10 bases lay between the germline ends. From germline, CDR1 is LNHDA and CDR2 SQIVND (reference sequence). The CDR3 has 13 amino acids. The CDR3 DNA follows: TGTGCCAGTAGTAAGGACAGACTCTATGGCTACACCTTC. Amino acid sequence: CASSKDRLYGYTF.

The chain has TRBV7-6 and TRBJ1-2; a weak D match, TRBD1 (5 bases). Germline loops: CDR1 SGHVS, CDR2 FNYEAQ. This CDR3 is built from 14 residues. V was shortened by 5 bases and J by 4 bases, with 14 bases between the two germline ends. The CDR3 region has the DNA TGTGCCAGCAGCCCGCACCAGGGCTCCTATGGCTACACCTTC. Translated, it gives CASSPHQGSYGYTF.

The gene calls are TRBV27 and TRBJ2-7; 8 bases align to TRBD1. Germline V CDR1 and CDR2: MNHEY, SMNVEV (reference sequence). This CDR3 region has 17 residues. Trimming at V came to 3 bases and at J to 1 base, leaving 11 bases not matched to a gene. The CDR3 nucleotides are TGTGCCAGCAGTTTTAACCGATTCCGGGACAGGTCCTACGAGCAGTACTTC. Protein product: CASSFNRFRDRSYEQYF.

This chain links TRBV5-1 with TRBJ2-5; unclear D gene. The ends were cut back, 0 bases at V and 1 base at J, with 10 bases in the middle. The CDR3 contains 15 residues. The germline gives CDR1 SGHRS, CDR2 YFSETQ. The CDR3 sequence is CASSLEHLVQETQYF. CDR3 sequence (DNA): TGCGCCAGCAGCTTGGAGCACCTAGTCCAAGAGACCCAGTACTTC.

The chain links TRBV9 to TRBJ1-2, with D possibly TRBD1 on 5 matching bases. This CDR3 has 13 residues. The V gene's germline CDR1 is SGDLS and CDR2 YYNGEE. The ends were cut back, 3 bases at V and 2 bases at J, with 8 bases in the middle. The CDR3 region has the DNA TGTGCCAGCAGCGCGACAGCAAACTATGGCTACACCTTC. It translates to CASSATANYGYTF.

The chain has TRBV2 and TRBJ1-2; the match to TRBD1 covers 11 bases. This CDR3 comprises 13 residues. With V trimmed by 6 bases and J by 5 bases, 2 bases remained unmatched. Germline CDR1 is SNHLY and CDR2 is FYNNEI. The CDR3 DNA sequence: TGTGCCAGCAGGTGGGACAGGGGGTATGGCTACACCTTC. Protein product: CASRWDRGYGYTF.

This clone has only a few counts. The genes are TRBV6-1 and TRBJ1-2; D unclear. Germline V gene lookup returns CDR1 MNHNS and CDR2 SASEGT. V was pared by 4 bases and J by 6 bases, with 18 bases between. This CDR3 region has 15 residues. The CDR3 nucleotides read TGTGCCAGCAGTGTTCAACTTGAGACATCCCATGGCTACACCTTC. It yields the protein CASSVQLETSHGYTF.

The chain employs TRBV6-5 and TRBJ2-2, with 8 positions matching TRBD1. The length of the CDR3 is 15 residues. Unmatched junction bases numbered 2, after V lost 5 bases and J lost 0 bases. Germline V gene lookup returns CDR1 MNHEY and CDR2 SVGAGI. The CDR3 sequence: CASSPTGANTGELFF. The CDR3 DNA follows: TGTGCCAGCAGTCCGACAGGGGCGAACACCGGGGAGCTGTTTTTT.

This clone has a handful of counts. This rearrangement joins TRBV4-1 to TRBJ2-1; a possible D gene is TRBD1 (6 bases). Germline lookup yields CDR1 MGHRA and CDR2 YSYEKL. Trimming removed 0 bases from V and 7 bases from J, with 10 bases in between. This CDR3 is 14 amino acids long. CDR3 coding DNA: TGCGCCAGCAGCCAAGATCCCAGGGGAAATGAGCAGTTCTTC. Amino acid sequence: CASSQDPRGNEQFF.

The chain has TRBV27 and TRBJ2-7, with 9 bases aligning to TRBD1. CDR1 and CDR2 from the germline V gene are MNHEY and SMNVEV (reference sequence). CDR3 length: 16 residues. V lost 3 bases, J lost 0 bases, and 6 bases stayed unmatched. The DNA for the CDR3 is TGTGCCAGCAGTTTTGTCGGGACAGGGATCTCCTACGAGCAGTACTTC. This translates into CASSFVGTGISYEQYF.

The V gene is TRBV28, the J gene TRBJ1-2; TRBD1 matches at 7 bases. The V gene end was trimmed by 6 bases and the J gene end by 2 bases; junction bases not matched to a gene: 6. The CDR3 loop spans 14 amino acids. Germline CDR1 and CDR2: MDHEN and SYDVKM. The CDR3 region has the DNA TGTGCCAGCAGCCCGCCGGGACAGAACTATGGCTACACCTTC. Translated, it gives CASSPPGQNYGYTF.

This chain connects TRBV15 to TRBJ1-2, with 7 bases that match TRBD1. This CDR3 is 19 amino acids long. Germline V lookup: CDR1 LNHNV, CDR2 YYDKDF (reference sequence). Trimming took 0 bases from V and 4 from J; bases not matched to a gene: 17. For the CDR3, the DNA is TGTGCCACCAGCAGAGAAAGGACAGGCCCTGGCCTTTCCTTCTATGGCTACACCTTC. Translated, it gives CATSRERTGPGLSFYGYTF.

This clone occurred once. This sequence joins TRBV11-2 and TRBJ2-7; D gene unclear. The CDR3 is 14 amino acids. V dropped 5 bases and J dropped 0 bases, with 11 bases sitting between them. Germline CDR1 SGHAT, CDR2 FQNNGV. The CDR3 DNA reads as TGTGCCAGCAGCCCCCCCAACTACTCCTACGAGCAGTACTTC. Translation: CASSPPNYSYEQYF.

The V and J genes are TRBV10-1 and TRBJ2-5; D possibly corresponds to TRBD2 (6 bases). Per germline, CDR1 WNHNN and CDR2 SYGVQD (reference sequence). Trimming took off 8 bases at V and 9 bases at J, with 19 bases between the two ends. The CDR3 is made up of 13 amino acids. Here the CDR3 DNA reads TGCGCCAGCGGGCAACGATTGGGGGGTGCCCAGTACTTC. Protein sequence: CASGQRLGGAQYF.

About this clone: Sequence at one end of the junction differs from germline and may be a read error. CDR3 region: CALSPTRFGQPQHF. In DNA form, the CDR3 reads TGTGCCTTGAGTCCAACCCGGTTTGGTCAGCCCCAGCATTTT. V usage is TRBV30 and J usage is TRBJ1-5; D not resolved. From germline, CDR1 is GTSNPN and CDR2 SVGIG (reference sequence). The CDR3 is 14 amino acids.

This chain connects TRBV5-4 to TRBJ2-3; tentatively, D is TRBD2 (7 bases). CDR1 and CDR2 (germline): SGHNT, YYREEE (reference sequence). The germline V and J ends were trimmed by 0 bases and 4 bases, with 12 bases remaining between them. This CDR3 comprises 15 residues. The CDR3 DNA sequence: TGTGCCAGCAGCTTGGTTAGGGGGGGGCCAGATACGCAGTATTTT. This sequence encodes CASSLVRGGPDTQYF.

This clone has a handful of counts. V and J are TRBV11-2 and TRBJ1-5; unclear D gene. Germline CDR1 is SGHAT and CDR2 is FQNNGV. V dropped 5 bases and J dropped 8 bases, with 13 bases sitting between them. The CDR3 has 13 residues. The CDR3 spells CASSQTSQEPQHF. The CDR3 DNA reads TGTGCCAGCAGCCAAACGAGTCAGGAGCCCCAGCATTTT.

The chain uses TRBV29-1 and TRBJ2-7, with 10 bases aligning to TRBD2. J was trimmed by 8 bases and V by 6 bases; bases with no gene match: 4. The CDR3 is 11 amino acids. Looked up from germline, CDR1 is SQVTM and CDR2 is ANQGSEA. The CDR3: CSVIAGGKQYF. Written as DNA, the CDR3 is TGCAGCGTCATAGCGGGAGGAAAGCAGTACTTC.

This clone was counted a single time. J is TRBJ2-2 and V is TRBV5-4, with a tentative D call TRBD2 (6 bases). V was pared by 3 bases and J by 0 bases, with 18 bases between. Germline CDR1 and CDR2: SGHNT and YYREEE (reference sequence). This CDR3 spans 18 amino acids. The CDR3 DNA is TGTGCCAGCAGCTGGGGTCTTTTGGCGGGGTCGAACACCGGGGAGCTGTTTTTT. This translates into CASSWGLLAGSNTGELFF.

This chain joins TRBV29-1 and TRBJ1-2; TRBD1 might be the D (5 bases). Between the trimmed V and J ends, which lost 5 bases and 3 bases, there was a span of 7 bases. Germline V CDR1 and CDR2: SQVTM, ANQGSEA. The CDR3 consists of 11 residues. CDR3 in amino acids: CSVWGDYGYTF. As DNA, the CDR3 is TGCAGCGTTTGGGGGGACTATGGCTACACCTTC.

Only one count was recorded for this clone. This chain joins TRBV4-1 and TRBJ2-1; perhaps TRBD2 as D (5 bases). Trimming left V 4 bases short and J 3 bases short, with 31 bases between. Per germline, CDR1 MGHRA and CDR2 YSYEKL. The CDR3 spans 21 residues. The DNA of the CDR3 is TGCGCCAGCAGCCCAAATGGAGGTAGGCTAGCAAAAGTTGCCATCTACAATGAGCAGTTCTTC. Amino acids: CASSPNGGRLAKVAIYNEQFF.

CDR3 sequence: CASSLRSRTGGEQYF. Written as DNA, the CDR3 is TGTGCCAGCAGCCTCCGGAGTAGGACAGGGGGCGAGCAGTACTTC. The chain recombines TRBV13 with TRBJ2-7; 10 positions agree with TRBD1. Germline CDR1 reads PRHDT; CDR2 reads FYEKMQ (reference sequence). There are 15 residues in the CDR3. V lost 5 bases to trimming and J lost 6 bases; unmatched junction nucleotides: 10.